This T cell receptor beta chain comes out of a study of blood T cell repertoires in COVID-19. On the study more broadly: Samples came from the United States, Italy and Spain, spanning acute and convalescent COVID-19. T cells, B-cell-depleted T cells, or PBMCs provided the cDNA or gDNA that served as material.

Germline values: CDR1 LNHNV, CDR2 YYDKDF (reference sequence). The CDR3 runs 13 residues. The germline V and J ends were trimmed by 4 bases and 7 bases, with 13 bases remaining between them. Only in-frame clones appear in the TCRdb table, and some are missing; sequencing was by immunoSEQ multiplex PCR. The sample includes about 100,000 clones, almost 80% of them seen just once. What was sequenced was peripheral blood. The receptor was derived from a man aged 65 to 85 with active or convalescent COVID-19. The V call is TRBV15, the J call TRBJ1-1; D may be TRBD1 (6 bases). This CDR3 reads CATSIPQGFEAFF. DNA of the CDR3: TGTGCCACCAGCATCCCACAGGGCTTTGAAGCTTTCTTT.